This T cell receptor beta chain emerged from a study of radiotherapy plus CTLA-4 blockade in lung cancer. Here immunoSEQ multiplex PCR was the method, and the copy in TCRdb shows in-frame clones only, minus some. Of 70,000 to 90,000 clones listed, approximately 86% are singletons. This CDR3 has 15 amino acids. In germline, CDR1 is SGHRS, CDR2 YFSETQ. The V segment lost 2 bases and the J segment 4 bases; nucleotides outside the gene matches: 4. The TCR originated in a human donor with non-small cell lung cancer who had stable disease on radiotherapy plus ipilimumab. The input for sequencing was peripheral blood, taken from a patient treated with radiotherapy plus ipilimumab. The V and J genes are TRBV5-1 and TRBJ2-1; 9 nucleotides match TRBD1. The CDR3 region is CASSFGGTGYNEQFF. CDR3 DNA: TGCGCCAGCAGCTTCGGCGGGACAGGGTACAATGAGCAGTTCTTC.